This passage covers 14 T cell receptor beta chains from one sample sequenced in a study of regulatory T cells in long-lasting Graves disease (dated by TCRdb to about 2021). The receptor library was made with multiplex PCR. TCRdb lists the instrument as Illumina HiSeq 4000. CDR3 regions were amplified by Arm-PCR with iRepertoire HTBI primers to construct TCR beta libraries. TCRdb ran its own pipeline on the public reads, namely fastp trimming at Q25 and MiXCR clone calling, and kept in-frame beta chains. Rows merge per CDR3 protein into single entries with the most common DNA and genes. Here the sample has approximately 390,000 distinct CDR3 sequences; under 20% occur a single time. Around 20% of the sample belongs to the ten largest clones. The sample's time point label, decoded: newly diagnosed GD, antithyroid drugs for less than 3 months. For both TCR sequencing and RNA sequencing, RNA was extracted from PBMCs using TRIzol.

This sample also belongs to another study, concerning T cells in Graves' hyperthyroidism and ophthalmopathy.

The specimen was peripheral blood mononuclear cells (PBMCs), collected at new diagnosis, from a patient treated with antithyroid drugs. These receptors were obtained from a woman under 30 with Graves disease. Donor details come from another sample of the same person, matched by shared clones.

CDR3 sequence (DNA): TGTGCCACCAGCAGAGATCTGTATAGCAATCAGCCCCAGCATTTT. It specifies CATSRDLYSNQPQHF. The chain is built from TRBV15 and TRBJ1-5; D is undetermined. Trimming left V 0 bases short and J 0 bases short, with 6 bases between. This CDR3 region has 15 residues. From germline, CDR1 is LNHNV and CDR2 YYDKDF (reference sequence).

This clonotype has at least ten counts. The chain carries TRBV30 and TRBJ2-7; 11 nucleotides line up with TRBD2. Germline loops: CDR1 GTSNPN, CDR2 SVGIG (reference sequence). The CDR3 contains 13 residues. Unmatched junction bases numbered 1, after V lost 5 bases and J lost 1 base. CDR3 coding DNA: TGTGCCTGGCGACTAGCGGGGTCCTACGAGCAGTACTTC. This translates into CAWRLAGSYEQYF.

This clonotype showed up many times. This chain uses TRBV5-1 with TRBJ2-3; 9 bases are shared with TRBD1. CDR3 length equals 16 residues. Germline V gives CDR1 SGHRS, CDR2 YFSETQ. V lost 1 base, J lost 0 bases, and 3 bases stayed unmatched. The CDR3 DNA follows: TGCGCCAGCAGCTTGCCCGGGACAGGGAGCACAGATACGCAGTATTTT. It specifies CASSLPGTGSTDTQYF.

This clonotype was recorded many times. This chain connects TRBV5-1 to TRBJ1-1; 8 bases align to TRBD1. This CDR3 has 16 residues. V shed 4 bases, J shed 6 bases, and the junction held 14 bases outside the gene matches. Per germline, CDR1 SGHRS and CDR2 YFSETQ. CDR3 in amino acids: CASSAGRTGKGAEAFF. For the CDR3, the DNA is TGCGCCAGCAGCGCGGGTCGGACAGGGAAGGGCGCTGAAGCTTTCTTT. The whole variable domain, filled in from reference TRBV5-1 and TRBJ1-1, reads KAGVTQTPRYLIKTRGQQVTLSCSPISGHRSVSWYQQTPGQGLQFLFEYFSETQRNKGNFPGRFSGRQFSNSRSEMNVSTLELGDSALYLCASSAGRTGKGAEAFFGQGTRLTVV.

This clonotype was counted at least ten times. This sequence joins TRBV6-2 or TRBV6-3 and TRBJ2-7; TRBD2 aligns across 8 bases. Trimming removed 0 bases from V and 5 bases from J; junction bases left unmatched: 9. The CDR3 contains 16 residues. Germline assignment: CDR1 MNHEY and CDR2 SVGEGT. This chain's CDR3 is CASSYSPLAASHEQYF. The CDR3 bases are TGTGCCAGCAGTTACTCCCCACTAGCGGCGTCCCACGAGCAGTACTTC.

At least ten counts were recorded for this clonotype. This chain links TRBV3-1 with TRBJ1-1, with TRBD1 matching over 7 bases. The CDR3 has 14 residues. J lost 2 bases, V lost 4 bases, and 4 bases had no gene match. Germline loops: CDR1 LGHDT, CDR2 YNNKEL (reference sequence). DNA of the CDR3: TGTGCCAGCAGCCCCGGGACAGACAACACTGAAGCTTTCTTT. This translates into CASSPGTDNTEAFF.

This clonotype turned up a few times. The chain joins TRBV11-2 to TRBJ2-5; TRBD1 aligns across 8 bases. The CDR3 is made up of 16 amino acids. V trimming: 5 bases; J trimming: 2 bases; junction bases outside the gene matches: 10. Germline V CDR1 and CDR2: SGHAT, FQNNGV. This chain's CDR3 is CASSQEGQARQETQYF. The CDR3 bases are TGTGCCAGCAGCCAAGAGGGACAGGCCAGACAAGAGACCCAGTACTTC.

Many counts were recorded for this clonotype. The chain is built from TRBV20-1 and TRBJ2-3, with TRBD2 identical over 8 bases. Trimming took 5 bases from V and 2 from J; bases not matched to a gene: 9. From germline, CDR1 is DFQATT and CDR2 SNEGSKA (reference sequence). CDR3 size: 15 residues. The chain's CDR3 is CSARGLADATDTQYF. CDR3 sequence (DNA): TGCAGTGCTCGTGGACTAGCCGATGCCACAGATACGCAGTATTTT.

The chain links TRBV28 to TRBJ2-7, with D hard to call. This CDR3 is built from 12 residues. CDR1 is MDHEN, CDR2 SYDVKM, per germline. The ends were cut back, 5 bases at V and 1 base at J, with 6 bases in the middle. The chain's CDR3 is CASSVMSYEQYF. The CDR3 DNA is TGTGCCAGCAGTGTTATGTCCTACGAGCAGTACTTC.

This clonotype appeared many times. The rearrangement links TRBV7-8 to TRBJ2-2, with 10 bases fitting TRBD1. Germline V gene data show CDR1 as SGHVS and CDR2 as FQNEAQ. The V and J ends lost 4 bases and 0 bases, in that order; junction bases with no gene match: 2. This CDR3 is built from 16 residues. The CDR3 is CASSSGQGANTGELFF. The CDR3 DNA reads TGTGCCAGCAGCTCCGGACAGGGGGCGAACACCGGGGAGCTGTTTTTT.

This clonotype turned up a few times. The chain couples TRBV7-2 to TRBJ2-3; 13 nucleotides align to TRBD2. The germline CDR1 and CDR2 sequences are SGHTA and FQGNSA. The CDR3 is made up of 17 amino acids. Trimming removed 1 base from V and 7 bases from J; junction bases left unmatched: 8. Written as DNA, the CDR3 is TGTGCCAGCAGCTTAGATTCCACTAGCGGGGGGGCGTATACGCAGTATTTT. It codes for CASSLDSTSGGAYTQYF.

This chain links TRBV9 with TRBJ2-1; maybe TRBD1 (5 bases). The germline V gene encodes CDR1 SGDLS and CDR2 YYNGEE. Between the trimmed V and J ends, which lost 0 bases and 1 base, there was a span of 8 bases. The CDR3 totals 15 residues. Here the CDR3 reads CASSVGAGSYNEQFF. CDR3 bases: TGTGCCAGCAGCGTAGGAGCAGGGTCCTACAATGAGCAGTTCTTC.

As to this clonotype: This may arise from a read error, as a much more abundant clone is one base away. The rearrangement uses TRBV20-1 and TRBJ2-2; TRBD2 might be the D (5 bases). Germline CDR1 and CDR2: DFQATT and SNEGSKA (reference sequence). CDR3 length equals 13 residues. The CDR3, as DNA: TGCAGTTCCTTGGTCAACAGTCCCGGGGAGCTGCTTTTT. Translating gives CSSLVNSPGELLF.

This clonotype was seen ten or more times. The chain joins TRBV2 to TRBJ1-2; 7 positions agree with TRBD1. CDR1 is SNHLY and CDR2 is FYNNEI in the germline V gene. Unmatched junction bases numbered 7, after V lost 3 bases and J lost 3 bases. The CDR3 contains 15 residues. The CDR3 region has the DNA TGTGCCAGCAGTGAGGATCTGGGACAGCACTATGGCTACACCTTC. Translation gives CASSEDLGQHYGYTF.